The 30 T cell receptor beta chains below come from one sample, sequenced in a study of graft-versus-host responses after intestinal transplantation. No cognate antigen is known for these TCRs. Clones were sequenced by immunoSEQ multiplex PCR, and TCRdb holds only the in-frame ones, with some missing. Of 95,000 to 110,000 clones in the sample, approximately 94% were seen once. Material: unstimulated CD8+ T cells sorted from spleen or lymph node cells, obtained before intestinal transplant. These receptors came from a human donor who received an intestinal transplant.

V and J are TRBV6-5 and TRBJ1-4, with D perhaps TRBD1 (5 bases). The CDR3 contains 14 residues. The V end lost 0 bases, the J end lost 6 bases, and 8 bases lay between the germline ends. Germline CDR1 is MNHEY and CDR2 is SVGAGI. The CDR3 DNA reads as TGTGCCAGCAGTTACTCCCAGGGTTATGAAAAACTGTTTTTT. This translates into CASSYSQGYEKLFF.

The rearrangement uses TRBV2 and TRBJ2-7; a weak D match, TRBD1 (6 bases). Per germline, CDR1 SNHLY and CDR2 FYNNEI. V was shortened by 10 bases and J by 6 bases, with 19 bases between the two germline ends. The CDR3 is made up of 13 amino acids. This CDR3 is CATAIQGRAEQYF. CDR3 coding DNA: TGTGCCACCGCGATACAGGGTCGGGCCGAGCAGTACTTC.

The sample holds one count of this clone. The chain carries TRBV5-1 and TRBJ2-1, with a tentative D call TRBD1 (5 bases). The V end was cut by 0 bases, the J end by 7 bases, with 14 bases between. From germline, CDR1 is SGHRS and CDR2 YFSETQ. The CDR3 loop spans 15 amino acids. The CDR3 loop is CASSLVASGANEQFF. Written as DNA, the CDR3 is TGCGCCAGCAGCTTGGTGGCTAGTGGGGCAAATGAGCAGTTCTTC.

The chain couples TRBV7-9 to TRBJ2-3; TRBD2 agrees at 12 bases. The junction had 12 bases not matched to a gene; V was cut back by 5 bases and J by 9 bases. Per the germline V gene, CDR1 is SEHNR and CDR2 is FQNEAQ (reference sequence). The CDR3 spans 16 residues. The CDR3 DNA reads TGTGCCAGCAGCCCTCGGACTAGCGGGACCCCAGGGACGCAGTATTTT. Protein sequence: CASSPRTSGTPGTQYF.

The gene calls are TRBV9 and TRBJ2-3; 11 bases align to TRBD2. The CDR3 is made up of 17 amino acids. Per the germline V gene, CDR1 is SGDLS and CDR2 is YYNGEE. The J segment lost 0 bases and the V segment lost 3 bases, leaving 6 bases of the junction unmatched. The CDR3 protein is CASSASGGSSSTDTQYF. DNA for the CDR3: TGTGCCAGCAGCGCTAGCGGGGGGTCATCTAGCACAGATACGCAGTATTTT.

The rearrangement joins TRBV25-1 to TRBJ1-6; no clear D gene. Germline V lookup: CDR1 MGHDK, CDR2 SYGVNS. CDR3 length: 15 amino acids. Trimming left V 5 bases short and J 6 bases short, with 14 bases between. Here the CDR3 DNA reads TGTGCCAGCAGTATCGGCAGGTTTGGTAATTCACCCCTCCACTTT. Its protein product is CASSIGRFGNSPLHF.

This sequence joins TRBV30 and TRBJ2-1, with D hard to call. The germline CDR1 and CDR2 sequences are GTSNPN and SVGIG (reference sequence). The V end was cut by 0 bases, the J end by 6 bases, with 9 bases between. The CDR3 runs 13 residues. CDR3 coding DNA: TGTGCCTGGAGTGTAGATGGATTCAATGAGCAGTTCTTC. It encodes CAWSVDGFNEQFF.

This chain uses TRBV30 with TRBJ2-6; TRBD1 matches 11 bases. Germline values: CDR1 GTSNPN, CDR2 SVGIG (reference sequence). This CDR3 region has 15 residues. V lost 6 bases to trimming and J lost 9 bases; unmatched junction nucleotides: 10. The CDR3 sequence is CACTWGTGGFNVLTF. The CDR3 DNA reads TGTGCCTGCACTTGGGGGACAGGGGGGTTCAACGTCCTGACTTTC.

The J gene is TRBJ2-7, the V gene TRBV28; unclear D gene. Germline V gives CDR1 MDHEN, CDR2 SYDVKM. The CDR3 extends over 14 amino acids. Trimming left V 5 bases short and J 1 base short, with 12 bases between. CDR3 sequence: CASSVEQRSYEQYF. The CDR3 DNA reads as TGTGCCAGCAGTGTCGAACAGAGATCCTACGAGCAGTACTTC. Looking up the rest from reference TRBV28 and TRBJ2-7 gives the full variable domain: DVKVTQSSRYLVKRTGEKVFLECVQDMDHENMFWYRQDPGLGLRLIYFSYDVKMKEKGDIPEGYSVSREKKERFSLILESASTNQTSMYLCASSVEQRSYEQYFGPGTRLTVT.

The table lists this clone with a count of one. The chain carries TRBV11-2 and TRBJ2-3; D gene uncertain. Germline V gives CDR1 SGHAT, CDR2 FQNNGV. Between the trimmed V and J ends, which lost 1 base and 0 bases, there was a span of 11 bases. CDR3 length: 16 residues. CDR3 residues: CASSLVNPTSTDTQYF. CDR3 DNA: TGTGCCAGCAGCTTAGTTAATCCTACTAGCACAGATACGCAGTATTTT.

The chain employs TRBV27 and TRBJ2-2, with D uncertain. Trimming stripped 6 bases from V and 5 bases from J, with 10 bases between. Germline-derived CDR1 and CDR2 are MNHEY and SMNVEV (reference sequence). This CDR3 is 13 amino acids long. CDR3 coding DNA: TGTGCCAGCAGGCCCGAGTGGACCGGGGAGCTGTTTTTT. Translated: CASRPEWTGELFF.

The rearrangement links TRBV9 to TRBJ2-5; D not certain. Trimming left V 6 bases short and J 2 bases short, with 8 bases between. This CDR3 region has 12 residues. The germline V gene encodes CDR1 SGDLS and CDR2 YYNGEE. The chain's CDR3 is CASMGEQETQYF. DNA for the CDR3: TGTGCCAGCATGGGTGAACAAGAGACCCAGTACTTC.

The rearrangement joins TRBV4-1 to TRBJ2-2; D unclear. V lost 2 bases to trimming and J lost 1 base, with 17 bases between them. Germline CDR1 and CDR2: MGHRA and YSYEKL. CDR3 size: 18 residues. The CDR3 here is CASSQFFASDLNTGELFF. Here the CDR3 DNA reads TGCGCCAGCAGCCAATTTTTCGCATCCGACTTGAACACCGGGGAGCTGTTTTTT.

This clone was observed once. This chain links TRBV27 with TRBJ2-6; D gene ambiguous. With 2 bases removed from V and 0 bases from J, the gap between germline ends came to 5 bases. Germline-derived CDR1 and CDR2 are MNHEY and SMNVEV (reference sequence). CDR3 length equals 15 residues. CDR3 in DNA: TGTGCCAGCAGTTTAAAGTTCTCTGGGGCCAACGTCCTGACTTTC. It translates to CASSLKFSGANVLTF.

The V gene is TRBV6-1, the J gene TRBJ2-1; D gene ambiguous. The length of the CDR3 is 10 residues. The V gene lost 8 bases and the J gene lost 10 bases, with 9 bases spanning the gap. The germline CDR1 and CDR2 sequences are MNHNS and SASEGT. In nucleotides, the CDR3 is TGTGCCAGCCGATCCAGGGAGCAGTTCTTC. Translation gives CASRSREQFF.

This chain connects TRBV4-1 to TRBJ2-1, with 9 bases that match TRBD2. The junction had 4 bases not matched to a gene; V was cut back by 0 bases and J by 4 bases. CDR1 is MGHRA and CDR2 is YSYEKL in the germline V gene. The CDR3 runs 16 residues. The CDR3 bases are TGCGCCAGCAGCCAAGAGGGCGGGGGGGCTTACAATGAGCAGTTCTTC. Translating it yields CASSQEGGGAYNEQFF.

This chain links TRBV4-1 with TRBJ2-7; 11 bases agree with TRBD1. This CDR3 region has 15 residues. V lost 3 bases, J lost 3 bases, and 4 bases stayed unmatched. The V gene's germline CDR1 is MGHRA and CDR2 YSYEKL. CDR3 protein: CASSQKGTGGYEQYF. In DNA form, the CDR3 reads TGCGCCAGCAGCCAGAAAGGGACAGGGGGCTACGAGCAGTACTTC.

The J gene is TRBJ1-5, the V gene TRBV19; no clear D. Trimming took 11 bases from V and 3 from J, leaving 20 bases between them. CDR3 length: 15 amino acids. CDR1 is LNHDA and CDR2 is SQIVND in the germline V gene (reference sequence). The CDR3 protein is CAAGDETENNQPQHF. The CDR3 nucleotides are TGTGCCGCTGGTGACGAGACGGAAAACAATCAGCCCCAGCATTTT. The whole variable domain, remainder taken from reference TRBV19 and TRBJ1-5, is DGGITQSPKYLFRKEGQNVTLSCEQNLNHDAMYWYRQDPGQGLRLIYYSQIVNDFQKGDIAEGYSVSREKKESFPLTVTSAQKNPTAFYLCAAGDETENNQPQHFGDGTRLSIL.

V usage is TRBV7-2 and J usage is TRBJ2-1; D may correspond to TRBD1 or TRBD2 (5 bases each). Per the germline V gene, CDR1 is SGHTA and CDR2 is FQGNSA. CDR3 length: 14 amino acids. V was trimmed by 5 bases and J by 6 bases, leaving 14 bases between them. This CDR3 reads CASSTWDPPNEQFF. The CDR3 nucleotides are TGTGCCAGCAGCACATGGGACCCCCCCAATGAGCAGTTCTTC.

The sample holds one count of this clone. The chain uses TRBV2 and TRBJ1-4, with 10 bases aligning to TRBD1. V lost 10 bases, J lost 1 base, and 12 bases stayed unmatched. The CDR3 spans 17 residues. CDR1 and CDR2 (germline): SNHLY, FYNNEI. The CDR3 nucleotides are TGTGCCATCCTACGACAGGGGGCCCTACGAACTAATGAAAAACTGTTTTTT. Its translation: CAILRQGALRTNEKLFF.

This clone occurred once. The chain couples TRBV7-8 to TRBJ2-1; D tentatively fits TRBD1 or TRBD2 (6 bases each). V lost 10 bases and J lost 14, with 15 bases in between. Per the germline V gene, CDR1 is SGHVS and CDR2 is FQNEAQ. The CDR3 is 10 residues long. CDR3 in amino acids: CATHRGPKFF. CDR3 bases: TGTGCCACCCACCGGGGGCCTAAGTTCTTC. Supplemented by reference TRBV7-8 and TRBJ2-1, the full variable domain reads GAGVSQSPRYKVAKRGQDVALRCDPISGHVSLFWYQQALGQGPEFLTYFQNEAQLDKSGLPSDRFFAERPEGSVSTLKIQRTQQEDSAVYLCATHRGPKFFGPGTRLTVL.

This chain uses TRBV7-9 with TRBJ1-5, with TRBD1 as a possible D gene (5 bases). The germline CDR1 and CDR2 sequences are SEHNR and FQNEAQ (reference sequence). This CDR3 region has 14 residues. V was trimmed by 6 bases and J by 3 bases, leaving 12 bases between them. The CDR3, as DNA: TGTGCCAGCAGTGGGGGGTTTTCCAATCAGCCCCAGCATTTT. It translates to CASSGGFSNQPQHF.

The V gene is TRBV5-5, the J gene TRBJ1-2, with 9 nucleotides matching TRBD1. CDR3 length: 15 residues. CDR1 and CDR2 (germline): SGHKS, YYEKEE (reference sequence). V was pared by 5 bases and J by 3 bases, with 8 bases of the junction left unmatched. CDR3 loop: CASSSRTGADYGYTF. DNA of the CDR3: TGTGCCAGCAGTTCCCGGACAGGGGCGGACTATGGCTACACCTTC.

The gene calls are TRBV7-9 and TRBJ1-2; 8 nucleotides line up with TRBD1. This CDR3 spans 16 amino acids. Trimming removed 5 bases from V and 7 bases from J; junction bases left unmatched: 15. Per germline, CDR1 SEHNR and CDR2 FQNEAQ (reference sequence). CDR3 nucleotides: TGTGCCAGCAGCGCCCGTCCGGGACAGGACGCCTTTGGCTACACCTTC. Protein sequence: CASSARPGQDAFGYTF.

CDR3 in amino acids: CASSRVTGGTNSPLHF. The DNA of the CDR3 is TGCGCCAGCAGCCGAGTGACAGGGGGTACAAATTCACCCCTCCACTTT. The J gene is TRBJ1-6, the V gene TRBV4-1; TRBD1 matches 9 bases. The CDR3 loop spans 16 amino acids. CDR1 is MGHRA and CDR2 is YSYEKL in the germline V gene. The junction had 8 bases not matched to a gene; V was cut back by 4 bases and J by 7 bases.

The chain couples TRBV7-6 to TRBJ1-2; tentatively, D is TRBD1 (5 bases). The V and J ends lost 5 bases and 6 bases respectively, with 16 bases between them. In germline, CDR1 is SGHVS, CDR2 FNYEAQ. The CDR3 length is 14 residues. Here the CDR3 DNA reads TGTGCCAGCAGCCCGGAGGGGATTTTTGATGGCTACACCTTC. Amino acid sequence: CASSPEGIFDGYTF.

The chain recombines TRBV6-1 with TRBJ2-1; 7 nucleotides line up with TRBD2. Germline lookup yields CDR1 MNHNS and CDR2 SASEGT. This CDR3 contains 14 residues. The junction had 1 base not matched to a gene; V was cut back by 3 bases and J by 2 bases. CDR3 DNA: TGTGCCAGCAGTGAGGGACTAACCTACAATGAGCAGTTCTTC. Translating gives CASSEGLTYNEQFF.

V and J are TRBV4-1 and TRBJ2-7, with 14 bases aligning to TRBD2. Germline CDR1 and CDR2: MGHRA and YSYEKL. V lost 4 bases and J lost 4; bases outside the gene matches: 6. CDR3 length equals 16 residues. The CDR3 DNA reads TGCGCCAGCAGCCTGGGGACTAGCGGGGGAGAGTACGAGCAGTACTTC. Encoded protein: CASSLGTSGGEYEQYF.

The rearrangement links TRBV2 to TRBJ1-6; TRBD1 matches at 9 bases. The CDR3 contains 15 residues. Germline V gene lookup returns CDR1 SNHLY and CDR2 FYNNEI. The V segment lost 10 bases and the J segment 5 bases; nucleotides outside the gene matches: 9. The CDR3 DNA follows: TGTGCCACCACCGGGACAGGGTCGGATAATTCACCCCTCCACTTT. This encodes CATTGTGSDNSPLHF.

The genes are TRBV19 and TRBJ1-2; D might be TRBD1 (5 bases). The germline CDR1 and CDR2 sequences are LNHDA and SQIVND (reference sequence). CDR3 length equals 11 residues. V lost 7 bases and J 7 bases, leaving 10 bases between the germline ends. The CDR3 reads CASTDGGGYTF. DNA for the CDR3: TGTGCCAGTACGGATGGGGGTGGCTACACCTTC.